This T cell receptor (beta chain) was recorded in a study of T cells in Graves' hyperthyroidism and ophthalmopathy. Lactation, pregnancy, other autoimmune disease or uncontrolled infection excluded patients. The germline V and J ends were trimmed by 0 bases and 9 bases, with 11 bases remaining between them. The length of the CDR3 is 13 residues. CDR1 is LGHDT and CDR2 is YNNKEL in the germline V gene (reference sequence). General study findings and limits: Most thyroid-expanded clonotypes above 0.001 were also found in blood. A median 6.5 months before onset, the model predicted ophthalmopathy.

Amplification of TCR beta CDR3 regions used RNA as the template. First-round RT-PCR with HTBI primers amplified the TCR CDR3 region. TCRdb reprocessed the multiplex PCR reads with MiXCR, giving one entry per CDR3 protein. The data hold approximately 400,000 distinct CDR3 sequences, with 14% observed a single time. This clonotype was detected many times. Its antigen is unidentified. The chain employs TRBV3-1 and TRBJ1-1; D gene ambiguous. This clonotype was sampled from a woman between 25 and 40 years old with Graves' ophthalmopathy. Sequenced: blood. Written as DNA, the CDR3 is TGTGCCAGCAGCCAAGATGCTGCCGGAAAAGCTTTCTTT. Residues: CASSQDAAGKAFF.